The 7 T cell receptor beta chains below all came from one sample that was sequenced in a study of regulatory T cells in long-lasting Graves disease. Library construction for TCR beta used iRepertoire HTBI primers and Arm-PCR of CDR3 regions. Using its own MiXCR run on the multiplex PCR reads, TCRdb lists one record per CDR3 protein. The sample lists approximately 400,000 distinct CDR3 sequences; approximately 12% were seen once. The time point was: newly diagnosed GD, antithyroid drugs for less than 3 months. Extracted RNA from PBMCs served as the source of the TCR library. These data were likewise used in another study, on T cells in Graves' hyperthyroidism and ophthalmopathy.

The sequenced sample was peripheral blood mononuclear cells (PBMCs), obtained at new diagnosis, from a patient treated with antithyroid drugs. These receptors were collected from a woman aged 18-29 years with Graves disease.

This clonotype has at least ten counts. CDR3 sequence (DNA): TGTGCCATCAGTGAGTTATACCATGGCTACACCTTC. Its protein is CAISELYHGYTF. J is TRBJ1-2 and V is TRBV10-3, with no clear D. Trimming left V 1 base short and J 6 bases short, with 6 bases between. Germline V gives CDR1 ENHRY, CDR2 SYGVKD. The CDR3 has 12 residues.

This clonotype came up many times. The rearrangement links TRBV28 to TRBJ1-1; D perhaps matches TRBD1 (5 bases). The germline V gene has CDR1 MDHEN and CDR2 SYDVKM. This CDR3 comprises 12 residues. V was clipped by 2 bases and J by 7 bases, with 8 bases between them. The CDR3 loop reads CASSLKGFEAFF. DNA of the CDR3: TGTGCCAGCAGTTTAAAGGGGTTTGAAGCTTTCTTT.

This chain uses TRBV4-3 with TRBJ2-3; D perhaps matches TRBD1 (5 bases). Germline-derived CDR1 and CDR2 are LGHNA and YSLEER. The CDR3 is made up of 14 amino acids. V was clipped by 1 base and J by 5 bases, with 10 bases between them. The CDR3 DNA sequence: TGCGCCAGCAGCCAAGGTGTGGGGCTAGATACGCAGTATTTT. Translated, it gives CASSQGVGLDTQYF.

The sample holds many counts of this clonotype. The chain uses TRBV15 and TRBJ2-7; 7 bases line up with TRBD2. There are 13 residues in the CDR3. CDR1 is LNHNV and CDR2 is YYDKDF in the germline V gene (reference sequence). Trimming at V came to 1 base and at J to 6 bases, leaving 3 bases not matched to a gene. The CDR3 here is CATSRVGRSEQYV. The CDR3 bases are TGTGCCACCAGCAGAGTCGGGAGGTCCGAGCAGTACGTC.

This clonotype was observed at least ten times. V and J are TRBV6-5 and TRBJ1-6; 9 nucleotides align to TRBD1. The CDR3 loop spans 18 amino acids. Germline V CDR1 and CDR2: MNHEY, SVGAGI. V was pared by 0 bases and J by 8 bases, with 11 bases of the junction left unmatched. The CDR3 here is CASSYSSEPTGGDSPLHF. The CDR3 DNA is TGTGCCAGCAGTTACTCGAGTGAACCGACAGGGGGTGATTCACCCCTCCACTTT.

As for this clonotype: A far larger clone is one nucleotide away, so this likely arose from a read error. The chain has TRBV6-8 and TRBJ2-3; D possibly corresponds to TRBD2 (6 bases). This CDR3 comprises 15 residues. The germline gives CDR1 MNHGY, CDR2 SAAAGT. This chain's CDR3 is CASSYGATSTGTQYF. Here the CDR3 DNA reads TGTGCCAGCAGTTACGGCGCAACTAGCACAGGTACGCAGTATTTT.

This clonotype was counted ten times or more. The chain uses TRBV7-3 and TRBJ2-2, with D hard to call. The CDR3 extends over 14 amino acids. V lost 1 base and J 4 bases, leaving 7 bases between the germline ends. Germline CDR1 is SGHTA and CDR2 is FQGTGA. CDR3 residues: CASSLIGPTGELFF. The CDR3 region has the DNA TGTGCCAGCAGCTTAATCGGACCCACCGGGGAGCTGTTTTTT.